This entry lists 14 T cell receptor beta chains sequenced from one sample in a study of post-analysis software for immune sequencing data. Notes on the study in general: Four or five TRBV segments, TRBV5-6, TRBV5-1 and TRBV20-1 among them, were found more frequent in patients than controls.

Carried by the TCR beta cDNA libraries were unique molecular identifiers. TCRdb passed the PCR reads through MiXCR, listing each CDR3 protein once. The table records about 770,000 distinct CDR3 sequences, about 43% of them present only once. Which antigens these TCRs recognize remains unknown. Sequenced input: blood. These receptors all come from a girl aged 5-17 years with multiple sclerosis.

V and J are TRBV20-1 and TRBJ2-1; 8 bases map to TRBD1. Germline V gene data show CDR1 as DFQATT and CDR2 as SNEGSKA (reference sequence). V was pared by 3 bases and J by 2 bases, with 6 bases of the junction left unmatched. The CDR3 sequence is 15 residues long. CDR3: CSARSTGGAYNEQFF. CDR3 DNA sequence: TGCAGTGCTAGGTCTACAGGGGGTGCCTACAATGAGCAGTTCTTC.

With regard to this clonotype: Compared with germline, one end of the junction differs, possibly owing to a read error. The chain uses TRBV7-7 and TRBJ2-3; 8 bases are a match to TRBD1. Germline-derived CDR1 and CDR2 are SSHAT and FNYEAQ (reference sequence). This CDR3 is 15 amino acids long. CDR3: CASSKVAGGADTQYF. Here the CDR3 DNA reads TGTGCTAGCAGCAAGGTGGCAGGGGGCGCAGATACGCAGTATTTT.

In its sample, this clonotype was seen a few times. CDR3 region: CATSEAWTSGREINEQFF. In nucleotides, the CDR3 is TGTGCCACCAGTGAAGCATGGACTAGCGGGAGGGAGATCAATGAGCAGTTCTTC. V gene TRBV24-1 combines with J gene TRBJ2-1, with TRBD2 matching over 15 bases. CDR1 and CDR2 (germline): KGHDR, SFDVKD. The CDR3 contains 18 residues. The J segment lost 6 bases and the V segment lost 4 bases, leaving 9 bases of the junction unmatched.

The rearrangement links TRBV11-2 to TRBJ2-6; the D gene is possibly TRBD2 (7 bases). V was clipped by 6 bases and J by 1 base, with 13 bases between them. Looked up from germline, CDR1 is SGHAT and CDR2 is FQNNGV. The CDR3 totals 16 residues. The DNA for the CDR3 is TGTGCCAGCAGAAAACGGGGGGCGTCTGGGGCCAACGTCCTGACTTTC. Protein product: CASRKRGASGANVLTF.

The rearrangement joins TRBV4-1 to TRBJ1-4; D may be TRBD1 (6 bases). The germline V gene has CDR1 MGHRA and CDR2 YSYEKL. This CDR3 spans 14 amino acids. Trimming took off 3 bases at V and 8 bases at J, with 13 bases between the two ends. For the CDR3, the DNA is TGCGCCAGCAGCCACGGGACACCAGGGGAAAAACTGTTTTTT. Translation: CASSHGTPGEKLFF.

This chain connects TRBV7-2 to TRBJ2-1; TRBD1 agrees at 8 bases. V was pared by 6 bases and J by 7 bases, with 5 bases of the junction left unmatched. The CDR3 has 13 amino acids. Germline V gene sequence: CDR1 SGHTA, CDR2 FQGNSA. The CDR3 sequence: CASRWTGRNEQFF. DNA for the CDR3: TGTGCCAGCAGATGGACAGGGCGGAATGAGCAGTTCTTC.

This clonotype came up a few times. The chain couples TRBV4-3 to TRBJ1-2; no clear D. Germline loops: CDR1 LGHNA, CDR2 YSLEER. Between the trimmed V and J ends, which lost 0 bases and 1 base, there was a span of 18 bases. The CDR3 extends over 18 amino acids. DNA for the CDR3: TGCGCCAGCAGCCAAGAGCCCGGTGAAGGGCCCATTAACTATGGCTACACCTTC. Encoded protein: CASSQEPGEGPINYGYTF.

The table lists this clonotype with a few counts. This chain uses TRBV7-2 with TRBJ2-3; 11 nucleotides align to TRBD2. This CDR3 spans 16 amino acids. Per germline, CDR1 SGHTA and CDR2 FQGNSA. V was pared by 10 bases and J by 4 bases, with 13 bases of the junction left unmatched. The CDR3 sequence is CATGTSGDILPDTQYF. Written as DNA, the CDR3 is TGTGCCACGGGGACTAGCGGTGATATCCTGCCAGATACGCAGTATTTT.

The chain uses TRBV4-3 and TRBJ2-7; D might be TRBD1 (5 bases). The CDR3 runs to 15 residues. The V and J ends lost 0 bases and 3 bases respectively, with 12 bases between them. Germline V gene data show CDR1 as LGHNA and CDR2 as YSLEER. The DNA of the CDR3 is TGCGCCAGCAGCCAAGATTTGGCAGGGATCTACGAGCAGTACTTC. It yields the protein CASSQDLAGIYEQYF.

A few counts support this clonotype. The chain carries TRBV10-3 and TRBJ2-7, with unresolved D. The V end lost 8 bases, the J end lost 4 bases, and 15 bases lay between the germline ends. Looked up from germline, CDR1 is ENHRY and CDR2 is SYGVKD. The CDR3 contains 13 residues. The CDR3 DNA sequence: TGTGCCATCGCCTCCGGGTGGGTGTACGAGCAGTACTTC. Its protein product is CAIASGWVYEQYF.

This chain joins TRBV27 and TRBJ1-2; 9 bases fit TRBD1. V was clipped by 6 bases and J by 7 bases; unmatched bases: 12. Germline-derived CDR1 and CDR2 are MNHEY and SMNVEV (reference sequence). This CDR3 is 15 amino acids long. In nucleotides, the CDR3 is TGTGCCAGCAGAATCCCGGGACAGGGAAATGGTGGCTACACCTTC. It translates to CASRIPGQGNGGYTF.

In DNA form, the CDR3 reads TGTGCCAGCAGCTCCCGAAAAGACAGGGACACTGAAGCTTTCTTT. Translation gives CASSSRKDRDTEAFF. The chain links TRBV7-6 to TRBJ1-1; TRBD1 aligns across 7 bases. CDR1 SGHVS and CDR2 FNYEAQ come from the germline V gene. The length of the CDR3 is 15 residues. Germline trimming cut 4 bases from V and 3 bases from J; bases unmatched to any gene: 8.

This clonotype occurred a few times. CDR3 in amino acids: CASILETSGMEETQYF. CDR3 bases: TGTGCCAGCATTCTTGAGACTAGCGGGATGGAGGAGACCCAGTACTTC. The rearrangement links TRBV28 to TRBJ2-5; 11 bases align to TRBD2. The CDR3 length is 16 residues. In germline, CDR1 is MDHEN, CDR2 SYDVKM. The J segment lost 5 bases and the V segment lost 7 bases, leaving 12 bases of the junction unmatched.

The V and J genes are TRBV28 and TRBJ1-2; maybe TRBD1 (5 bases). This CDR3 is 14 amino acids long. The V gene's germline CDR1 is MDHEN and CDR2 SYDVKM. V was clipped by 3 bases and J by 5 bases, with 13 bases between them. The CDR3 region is CASSFPGPMYGYTF. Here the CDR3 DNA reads TGTGCCAGCAGTTTCCCGGGACCAATGTATGGCTACACCTTC.